The rows below give T cell receptor beta chains drawn from one sample of a study of blood T cells in healthy people across ages. TCRdb reprocessed the 5' RACE reads with MiXCR, giving one entry per CDR3 protein. Altogether roughly 1,500,000 distinct CDR3 sequences are present, approximately 38% being singletons, with the ten largest covering 7% to 9.5%. The sequenced sample consisted of blood. The receptor set was obtained from a woman under 30 in good health. Each CDR3 is given with its conserved first and last residue. D genes are given only for firm matches. Only part of the rows carry a size: once, few, many, or a class if the clone is expanded.

clone_size: few; v_call: TRBV29-1; d_call: .; j_call: TRBJ2-7; cdr3_nt: TGCAGCGTTCGAGAGGGGGTACTGTGGTCCTACGAGCAGTACTTC; cdr3_aa: CSVREGVLWSYEQYF
clone_size: few; v_call: TRBV9; d_call: .; j_call: TRBJ1-1; cdr3_nt: TGTGCCAGCAGCGTCCGGGACAACGAAGCTTTCTTT; cdr3_aa: CASSVRDNEAFF
clone_size: .; v_call: TRBV20-1; d_call: TRBD2; j_call: TRBJ2-1; cdr3_nt: TGCAGTGCTAGGCGACTAGCGGGGGCCTCCTACAATGAGCAGTTCTTC; cdr3_aa: CSARRLAGASYNEQFF
clone_size: few; v_call: TRBV11-2; d_call: .; j_call: TRBJ1-2; cdr3_nt: TGTGCCAGCAGCTCCCATACAGGAACCTATGGCTACACCTTC; cdr3_aa: CASSSHTGTYGYTF
clone_size: many; v_call: TRBV27; d_call: .; j_call: TRBJ2-2; cdr3_nt: TGTGCCAGCAGTAGGCAGAACACCGGGGAGCTGTTTTTT; cdr3_aa: CASSRQNTGELFF
clone_size: .; v_call: TRBV2; d_call: .; j_call: TRBJ2-1; cdr3_nt: TGTGCCAACAAGGGGGTTCGGTTCTTC; cdr3_aa: CANKGVRFF
clone_size: many; v_call: TRBV7-2; d_call: .; j_call: TRBJ1-2; cdr3_nt: TGTGCCAGCAGCACCGGGACCTCCTATGGCTACACCTTC; cdr3_aa: CASSTGTSYGYTF
clone_size: few; v_call: TRBV7-2; d_call: .; j_call: TRBJ2-7; cdr3_nt: TGTGCCAGCAGCTGGCTCTACGAGCAGTACTTC; cdr3_aa: CASSWLYEQYF
clone_size: .; v_call: TRBV28; d_call: .; j_call: TRBJ2-7; cdr3_nt: TGTGTCAGCAGTTGTTCCTTCTACGAGCAGTACTTC; cdr3_aa: CVSSCSFYEQYF
clone_size: .; v_call: TRBV28; d_call: .; j_call: TRBJ2-1; cdr3_nt: TGTGCCAGCAGTGCCAGGAGGGAACAGGGCAATGAGCAGTTCTTC; cdr3_aa: CASSARREQGNEQFF
clone_size: .; v_call: TRBV4-2; d_call: .; j_call: TRBJ2-3; cdr3_nt: TGTGCCAGCAGCCAAGATAGGAACGGGGTCAGCACAGATACGCAGTATTTT; cdr3_aa: CASSQDRNGVSTDTQYF
clone_size: .; v_call: TRBV4-1; d_call: .; j_call: TRBJ2-1; cdr3_nt: TGCGCCAGCGGGGTAGGGGTTATCAATGAGCAGTTCTTC; cdr3_aa: CASGVGVINEQFF
clone_size: .; v_call: TRBV12-3/TRBV12-4; d_call: .; j_call: TRBJ1-5; cdr3_nt: TGTGCCACCACCCGGGGGAATAGCATAATTCAGCCCCAGCATTTT; cdr3_aa: CATTRGNSIIQPQHF
clone_size: once; v_call: TRBV25-1; d_call: .; j_call: TRBJ2-7; cdr3_nt: TGTGCCAGCAGTGAACCGGCGGGGAGCTACGAGCAGTACTTC; cdr3_aa: CASSEPAGSYEQYF
clone_size: .; v_call: TRBV24-1; d_call: TRBD2; j_call: TRBJ2-1; cdr3_nt: TGTGCCACCCAAGCGTGGTTGACTAGCGGGGGGGCCGGGGATGAGCAGTTCTTC; cdr3_aa: CATQAWLTSGGAGDEQFF
clone_size: .; v_call: TRBV20-1; d_call: .; j_call: TRBJ1-5; cdr3_nt: TGCAGTGCTGCCCGCGGAGGGGGCAATCAGCCCCAGCATTTT; cdr3_aa: CSAARGGGNQPQHF
clone_size: .; v_call: TRBV12-3/TRBV12-4; d_call: TRBD1; j_call: TRBJ2-6; cdr3_nt: TGTGCCAGCAGTCCCGGACAGGGGCTCTCTGGGGCCAACGTCCTGACTTTC; cdr3_aa: CASSPGQGLSGANVLTF
clone_size: .; v_call: TRBV11-2; d_call: .; j_call: TRBJ2-7; cdr3_nt: TGTGCCAGCAGCTTAGTCCAGGGGACCGACAAGACCTACGAGCAGTACTTC; cdr3_aa: CASSLVQGTDKTYEQYF
clone_size: few; v_call: TRBV20-1; d_call: .; j_call: TRBJ1-6; cdr3_nt: TGCAGTGCCCGAAAGCAGGGGTTAAGTAATTCACCCCTCCACTTT; cdr3_aa: CSARKQGLSNSPLHF
clone_size: .; v_call: TRBV12-3/TRBV12-4; d_call: TRBD1; j_call: TRBJ1-1; cdr3_nt: TGTGCCAGCGCTTCCGACAGGGGGCTGGGGACTGAAGCTTTCTTT; cdr3_aa: CASASDRGLGTEAFF
clone_size: .; v_call: TRBV20-1; d_call: TRBD2; j_call: TRBJ2-1; cdr3_nt: TGCAGTGCGCGAAGGACTAGCGGGGGGATGGGTGAGCAGTTCTTC; cdr3_aa: CSARRTSGGMGEQFF
clone_size: few; v_call: TRBV29-1; d_call: .; j_call: TRBJ2-7; cdr3_nt: TGCAGCGTCGCCTCGGACGGTCTCCGGCAGTACTTC; cdr3_aa: CSVASDGLRQYF